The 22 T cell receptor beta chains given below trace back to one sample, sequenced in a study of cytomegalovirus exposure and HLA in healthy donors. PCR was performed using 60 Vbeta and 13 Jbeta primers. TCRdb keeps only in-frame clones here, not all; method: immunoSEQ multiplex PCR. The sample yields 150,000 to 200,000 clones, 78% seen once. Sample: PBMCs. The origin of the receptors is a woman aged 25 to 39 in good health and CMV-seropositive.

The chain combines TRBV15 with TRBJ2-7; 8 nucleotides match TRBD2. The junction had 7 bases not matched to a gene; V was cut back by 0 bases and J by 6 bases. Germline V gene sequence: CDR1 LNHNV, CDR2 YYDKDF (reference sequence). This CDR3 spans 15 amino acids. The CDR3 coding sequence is TGTGCCACCAGCAGAGAGTACGGGAGGGCCCCCGAGCAGTACTTC. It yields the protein CATSREYGRAPEQYF.

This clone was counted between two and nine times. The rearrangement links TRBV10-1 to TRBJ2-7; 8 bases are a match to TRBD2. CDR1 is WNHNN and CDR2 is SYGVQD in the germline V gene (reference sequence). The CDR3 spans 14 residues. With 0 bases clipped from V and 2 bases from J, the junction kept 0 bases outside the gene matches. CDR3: CASSESGLAYEQYF. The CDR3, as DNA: TGCGCCAGCAGTGAGTCGGGACTAGCCTACGAGCAGTACTTC.

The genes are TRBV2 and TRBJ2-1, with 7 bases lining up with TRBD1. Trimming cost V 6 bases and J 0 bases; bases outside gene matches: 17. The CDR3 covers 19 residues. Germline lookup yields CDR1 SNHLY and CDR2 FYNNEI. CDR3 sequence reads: CASRATGQDPLSSYNEQFF. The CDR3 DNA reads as TGTGCCAGCAGAGCTACCGGACAGGATCCTTTAAGCTCCTACAATGAGCAGTTCTTC.

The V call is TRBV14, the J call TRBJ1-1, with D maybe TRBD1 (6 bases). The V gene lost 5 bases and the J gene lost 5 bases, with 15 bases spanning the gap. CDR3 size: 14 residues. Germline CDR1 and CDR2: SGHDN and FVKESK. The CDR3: CASSFSQGWTEAFF. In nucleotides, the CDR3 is TGTGCCAGCAGCTTTAGTCAGGGGTGGACTGAAGCTTTCTTT.

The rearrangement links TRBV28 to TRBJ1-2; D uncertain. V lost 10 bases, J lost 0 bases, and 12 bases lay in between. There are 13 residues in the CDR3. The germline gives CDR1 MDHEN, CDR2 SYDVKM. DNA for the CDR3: TGTGCCACCCCTTCGGAGACTAACTATGGCTACACCTTC. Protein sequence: CATPSETNYGYTF.

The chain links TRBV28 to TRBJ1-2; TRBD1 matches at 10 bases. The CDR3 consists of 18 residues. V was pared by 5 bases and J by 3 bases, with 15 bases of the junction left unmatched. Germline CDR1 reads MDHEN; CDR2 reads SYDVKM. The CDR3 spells CASSPRTYRDRGDYGYTF. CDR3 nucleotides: TGTGCCAGCAGTCCGAGGACGTACCGGGACAGGGGCGACTATGGCTACACCTTC.

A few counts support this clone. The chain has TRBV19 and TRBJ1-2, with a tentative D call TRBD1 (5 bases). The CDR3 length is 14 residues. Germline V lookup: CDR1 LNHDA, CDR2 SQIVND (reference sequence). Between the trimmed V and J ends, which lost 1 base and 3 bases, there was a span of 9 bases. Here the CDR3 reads CASSIAPGDYGYTF. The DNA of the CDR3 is TGTGCCAGTAGTATAGCCCCGGGGGACTATGGCTACACCTTC. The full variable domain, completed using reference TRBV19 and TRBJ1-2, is DGGITQSPKYLFRKEGQNVTLSCEQNLNHDAMYWYRQDPGQGLRLIYYSQIVNDFQKGDIAEGYSVSREKKESFPLTVTSAQKNPTAFYLCASSIAPGDYGYTFGSGTRLTVV.

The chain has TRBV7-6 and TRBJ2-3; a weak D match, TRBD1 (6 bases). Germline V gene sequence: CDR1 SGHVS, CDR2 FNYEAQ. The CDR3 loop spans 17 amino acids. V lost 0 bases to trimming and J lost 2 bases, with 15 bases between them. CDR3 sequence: CASSLASTGILTDTQYF. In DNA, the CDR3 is TGTGCCAGCAGCTTAGCGTCGACAGGTATCCTCACAGATACGCAGTATTTT.

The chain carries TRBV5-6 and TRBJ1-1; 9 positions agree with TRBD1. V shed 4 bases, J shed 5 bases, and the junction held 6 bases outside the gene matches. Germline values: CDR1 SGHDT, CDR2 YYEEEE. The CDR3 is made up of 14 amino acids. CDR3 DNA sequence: TGTGCCAGCAGCACCGGACAGGGGAAGACTGAAGCTTTCTTT. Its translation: CASSTGQGKTEAFF.

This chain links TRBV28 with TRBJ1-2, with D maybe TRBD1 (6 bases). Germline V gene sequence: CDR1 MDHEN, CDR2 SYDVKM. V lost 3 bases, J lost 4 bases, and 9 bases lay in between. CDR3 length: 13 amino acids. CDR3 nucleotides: TGTGCCAGCAGTTTGATACAGGGCTATGGCTACACCTTC. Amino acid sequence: CASSLIQGYGYTF.

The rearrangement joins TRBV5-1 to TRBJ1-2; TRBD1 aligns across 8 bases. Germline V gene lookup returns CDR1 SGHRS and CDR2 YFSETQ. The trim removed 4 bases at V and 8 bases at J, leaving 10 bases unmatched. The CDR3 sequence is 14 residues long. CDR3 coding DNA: TGCGCCAGCAGCCCTCGGACAGGGACGGGAGGCTACACCTTC. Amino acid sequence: CASSPRTGTGGYTF.

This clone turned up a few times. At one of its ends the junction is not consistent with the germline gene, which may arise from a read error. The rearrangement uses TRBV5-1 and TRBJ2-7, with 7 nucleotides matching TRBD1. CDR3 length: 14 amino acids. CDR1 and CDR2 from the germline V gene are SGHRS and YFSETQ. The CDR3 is CASSLETGIYEQYF. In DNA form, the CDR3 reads TGCGCCAGCAGTTTGGAGACAGGGATTTACGAGCAGTACTTC.

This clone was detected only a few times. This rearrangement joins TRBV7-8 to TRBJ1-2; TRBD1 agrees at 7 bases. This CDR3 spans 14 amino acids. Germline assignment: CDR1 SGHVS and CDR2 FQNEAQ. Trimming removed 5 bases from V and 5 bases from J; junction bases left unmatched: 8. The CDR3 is CASSTGQVGYGYTF. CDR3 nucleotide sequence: TGTGCCAGCAGCACAGGACAGGTTGGGTATGGCTACACCTTC.

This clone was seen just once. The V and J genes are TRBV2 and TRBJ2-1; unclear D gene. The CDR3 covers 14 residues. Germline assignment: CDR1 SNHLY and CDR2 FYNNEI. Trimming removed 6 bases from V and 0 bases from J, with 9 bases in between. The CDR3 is CASRRSSSYNEQFF. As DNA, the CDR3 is TGTGCCAGCAGGCGGTCTAGCTCCTACAATGAGCAGTTCTTC.

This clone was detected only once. CDR3 protein: CASKVAGNQETQYF. CDR3 in DNA: TGTGCCAGCAAAGTGGCGGGGAACCAAGAGACCCAGTACTTC. The rearrangement joins TRBV27 to TRBJ2-5, with a possible D match to TRBD2 (6 bases). Germline CDR1 MNHEY, CDR2 SMNVEV (reference sequence). The CDR3 runs to 14 residues. V was pared by 7 bases and J by 0 bases, with 12 bases between.

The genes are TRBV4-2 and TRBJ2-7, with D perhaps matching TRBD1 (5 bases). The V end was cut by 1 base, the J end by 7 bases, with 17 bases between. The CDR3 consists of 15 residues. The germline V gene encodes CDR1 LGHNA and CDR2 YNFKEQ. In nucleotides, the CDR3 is TGTGCCAGCAGCCAAGCCGAAAGGGGCTACGAAGAGCAGTACTTC. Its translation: CASSQAERGYEEQYF.

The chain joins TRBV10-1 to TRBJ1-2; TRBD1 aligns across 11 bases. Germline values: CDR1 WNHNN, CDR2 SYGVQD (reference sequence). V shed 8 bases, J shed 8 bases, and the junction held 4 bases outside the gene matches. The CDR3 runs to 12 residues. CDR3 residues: CASGQGASGYTF. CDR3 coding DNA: TGCGCCAGCGGACAGGGGGCCAGCGGCTACACCTTC.

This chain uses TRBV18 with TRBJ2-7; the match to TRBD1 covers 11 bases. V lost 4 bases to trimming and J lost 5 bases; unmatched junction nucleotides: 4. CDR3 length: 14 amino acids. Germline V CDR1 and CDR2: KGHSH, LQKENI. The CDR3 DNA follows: TGTGCCAGCTCACAGGACAGGGGGCCGGACGAGCAGTACTTC. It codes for CASSQDRGPDEQYF.

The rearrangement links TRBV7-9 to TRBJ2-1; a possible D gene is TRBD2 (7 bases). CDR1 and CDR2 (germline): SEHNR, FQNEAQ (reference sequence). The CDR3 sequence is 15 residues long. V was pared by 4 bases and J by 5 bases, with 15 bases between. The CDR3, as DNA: TGTGCCAGCAGCTCCCGGGGGGCCCAAGACAATGAGCAGTTCTTC. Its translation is CASSSRGAQDNEQFF.

As DNA, the CDR3 is TGCACCAGCAGCCAAAAACTAGCGGGAGTCCTCGATTCCTACGAGCAGTACTTC. It yields the protein CTSSQKLAGVLDSYEQYF. This rearrangement joins TRBV1 to TRBJ2-7; TRBD2 was called by the table and not checked on the DNA. TRBV1 is labeled a pseudogene. The CDR3 extends over 18 amino acids.

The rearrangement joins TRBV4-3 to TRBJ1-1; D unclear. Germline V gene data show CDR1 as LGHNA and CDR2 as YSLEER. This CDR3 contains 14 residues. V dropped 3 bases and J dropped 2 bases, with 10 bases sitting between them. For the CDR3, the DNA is TGCGCCAGCAGCCACGACCGGGGAAACACTGAAGCTTTCTTT. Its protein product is CASSHDRGNTEAFF.

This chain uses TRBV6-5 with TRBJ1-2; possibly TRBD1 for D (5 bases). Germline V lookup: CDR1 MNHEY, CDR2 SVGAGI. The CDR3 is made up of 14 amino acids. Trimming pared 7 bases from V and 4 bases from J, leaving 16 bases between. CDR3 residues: CASTPYPRAYGYTF. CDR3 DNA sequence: TGTGCCAGCACTCCATACCCCAGGGCCTATGGCTACACCTTC.